This TCR beta chain stems from a study of cytomegalovirus exposure and HLA in healthy donors. The V gene end was trimmed by 7 bases and the J gene end by 2 bases; junction bases not matched to a gene: 3. The CDR3 is made up of 13 amino acids. Germline V gene data show CDR1 as MNHNS and CDR2 as SASEGT. Study outcomes and limitations: The authors later found most CMV-associated TCR beta chains appeared HLA-restricted. Reports showed the classifier diagnosing cytomegalovirus status with high specificity and sensitivity.

Comments on this clone: Its matching antigen is unknown.

Primers: 60 Vbeta forward and 13 Jbeta reverse. Sequenced by immunoSEQ multiplex PCR; TCRdb stores in-frame clones only, minus some. The sample carries some 50,000 clones, around 68% recorded once. The sequenced material came from PBMCs. The chain combines TRBV6-1 with TRBJ2-3; TRBD1 matches at 7 bases. The clonotype originates from a man younger than 40 in good health and CMV-seronegative. For the CDR3, the DNA is TGTGCCAGCACCGGGACAGCCACAGATACGCAGTATTTT. This codes for CASTGTATDTQYF.